A single T cell receptor beta chain is shown here with its context. Its antigen remains unknown. Sequencing used immunoSEQ multiplex PCR; TCRdb keeps in-frame clones, though not all of them. The top ten hold 13% of the sample, which has 150,000 to 180,000 clones, 87% seen once. The data originate from a study of radiation and T cells in renal cell carcinoma. Study overall: Nephrectomy followed 15 Gy stereotactic body radiation by 4 weeks. Findings and caveats of the study: In blood, top tumor clones expanded by 2 weeks, shrinking by 4. Baseline intratumoral clonotype presence is unknown without pretreatment biopsies.

The V end was cut by 0 bases, the J end by 5 bases, with 10 bases between. CDR3 length: 15 amino acids. The germline V gene has CDR1 SGHAT and CDR2 FQDESV (reference sequence). Time point: blood 2 weeks post-SBRT. Indicated treatment: 15 Gy SBRT to primary tumor, nephrectomy 4 weeks later. This clonotype was sampled from a woman in her forties or fifties with renal cell carcinoma. The source material was blood, sampled from a patient whose treatment included radiotherapy and nephrectomy. This chain links TRBV11-1 with TRBJ2-2, with D perhaps TRBD1 (6 bases). CDR3 sequence (DNA): TGTGCCAGCAGCTTAGCCGGACAGCAAACCGGGGAGCTGTTTTTT. This gives the protein CASSLAGQQTGELFF.